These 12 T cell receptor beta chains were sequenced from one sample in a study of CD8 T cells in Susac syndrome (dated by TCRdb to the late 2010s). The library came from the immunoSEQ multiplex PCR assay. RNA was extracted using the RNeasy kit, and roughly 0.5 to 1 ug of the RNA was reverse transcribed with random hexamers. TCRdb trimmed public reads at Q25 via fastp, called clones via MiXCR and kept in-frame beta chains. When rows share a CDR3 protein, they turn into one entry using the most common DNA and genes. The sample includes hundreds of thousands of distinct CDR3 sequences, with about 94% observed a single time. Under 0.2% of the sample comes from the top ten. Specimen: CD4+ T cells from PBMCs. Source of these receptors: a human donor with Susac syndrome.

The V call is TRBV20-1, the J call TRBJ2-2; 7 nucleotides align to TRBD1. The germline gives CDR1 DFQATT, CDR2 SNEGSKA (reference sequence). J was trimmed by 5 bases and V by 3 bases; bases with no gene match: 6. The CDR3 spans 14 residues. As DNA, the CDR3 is TGCAGTGCTAGGGTTAACAGGGGAACCGGGGAGCTGTTTTTT. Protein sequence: CSARVNRGTGELFF.

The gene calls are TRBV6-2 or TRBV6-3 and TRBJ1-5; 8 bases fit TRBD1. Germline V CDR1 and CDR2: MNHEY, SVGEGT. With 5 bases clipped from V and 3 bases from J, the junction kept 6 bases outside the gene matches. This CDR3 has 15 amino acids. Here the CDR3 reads CASSGRTGNNQPQHF. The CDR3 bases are TGTGCCAGCAGTGGACGGACAGGGAACAATCAGCCCCAGCATTTT.

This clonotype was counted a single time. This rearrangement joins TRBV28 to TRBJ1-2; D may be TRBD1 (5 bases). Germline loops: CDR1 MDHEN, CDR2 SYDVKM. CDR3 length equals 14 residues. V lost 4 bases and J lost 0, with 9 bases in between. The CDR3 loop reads CASSSQVANYGYTF. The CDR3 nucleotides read TGTGCCAGCAGTTCACAGGTCGCTAACTATGGCTACACCTTC.

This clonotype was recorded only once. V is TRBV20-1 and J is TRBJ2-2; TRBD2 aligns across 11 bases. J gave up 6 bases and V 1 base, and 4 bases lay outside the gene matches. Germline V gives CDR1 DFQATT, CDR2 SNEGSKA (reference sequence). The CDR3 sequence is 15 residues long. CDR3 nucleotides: TGCAGTGCTAGAGCCCTAGCGGGGGGCTCCGGGGAGCTGTTTTTT. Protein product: CSARALAGGSGELFF.

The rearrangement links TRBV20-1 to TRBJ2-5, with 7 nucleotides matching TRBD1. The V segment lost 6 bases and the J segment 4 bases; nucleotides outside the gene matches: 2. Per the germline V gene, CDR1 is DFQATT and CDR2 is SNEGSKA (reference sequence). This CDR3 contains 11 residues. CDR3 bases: TGCAGTGCCAACAGGGGAGAGACCCAGTACTTC. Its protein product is CSANRGETQYF.

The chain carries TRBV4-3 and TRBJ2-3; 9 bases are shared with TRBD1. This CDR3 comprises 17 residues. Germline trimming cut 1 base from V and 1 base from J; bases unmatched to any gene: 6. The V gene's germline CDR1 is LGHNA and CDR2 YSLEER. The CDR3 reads CASSQGLRTGGTDTQYF. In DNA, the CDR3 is TGCGCCAGCAGCCAAGGTTTGCGGACAGGGGGCACAGATACGCAGTATTTT.

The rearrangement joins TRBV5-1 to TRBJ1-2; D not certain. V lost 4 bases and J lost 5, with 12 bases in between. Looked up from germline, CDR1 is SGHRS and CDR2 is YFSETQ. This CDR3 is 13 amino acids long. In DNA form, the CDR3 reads TGCGCCAGCAGCCTGGACGGGATTTATGGCTACACCTTC. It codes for CASSLDGIYGYTF.

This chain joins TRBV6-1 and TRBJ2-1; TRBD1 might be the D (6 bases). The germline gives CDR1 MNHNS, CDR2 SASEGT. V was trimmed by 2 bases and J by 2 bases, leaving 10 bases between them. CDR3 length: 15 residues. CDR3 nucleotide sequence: TGTGCCAGCAGTGAACGCAGGGGACCCTACAATGAGCAGTTCTTC. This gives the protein CASSERRGPYNEQFF.

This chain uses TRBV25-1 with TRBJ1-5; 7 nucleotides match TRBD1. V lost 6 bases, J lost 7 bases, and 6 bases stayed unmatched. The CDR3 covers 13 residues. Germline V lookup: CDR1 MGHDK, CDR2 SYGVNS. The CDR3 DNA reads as TGTGCCAGCAGCGAAGGGGGCTGGCAGCCCCAGCATTTT. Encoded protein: CASSEGGWQPQHF.

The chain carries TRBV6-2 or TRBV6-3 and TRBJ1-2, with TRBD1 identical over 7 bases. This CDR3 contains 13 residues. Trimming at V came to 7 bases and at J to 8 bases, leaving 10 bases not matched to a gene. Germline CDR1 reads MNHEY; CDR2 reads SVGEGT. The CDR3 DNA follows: TGTGCCAGCACCCCCGACAGGGTGGTCGGCTACACCTTC. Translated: CASTPDRVVGYTF.

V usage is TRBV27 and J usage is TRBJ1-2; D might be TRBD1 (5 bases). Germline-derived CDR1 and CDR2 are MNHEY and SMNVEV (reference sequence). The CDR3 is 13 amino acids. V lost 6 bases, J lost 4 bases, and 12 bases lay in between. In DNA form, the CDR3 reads TGTGCCAGCAGGGTCCCGGGGGGCTATGGCTACACCTTC. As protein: CASRVPGGYGYTF.

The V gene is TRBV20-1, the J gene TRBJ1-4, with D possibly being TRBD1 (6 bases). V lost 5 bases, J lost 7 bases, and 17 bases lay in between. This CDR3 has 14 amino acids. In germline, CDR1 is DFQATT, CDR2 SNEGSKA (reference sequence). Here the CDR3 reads CSAPSPRGTEKLFF. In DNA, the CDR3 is TGCAGTGCTCCATCTCCCAGGGGTACTGAAAAACTGTTTTTT.